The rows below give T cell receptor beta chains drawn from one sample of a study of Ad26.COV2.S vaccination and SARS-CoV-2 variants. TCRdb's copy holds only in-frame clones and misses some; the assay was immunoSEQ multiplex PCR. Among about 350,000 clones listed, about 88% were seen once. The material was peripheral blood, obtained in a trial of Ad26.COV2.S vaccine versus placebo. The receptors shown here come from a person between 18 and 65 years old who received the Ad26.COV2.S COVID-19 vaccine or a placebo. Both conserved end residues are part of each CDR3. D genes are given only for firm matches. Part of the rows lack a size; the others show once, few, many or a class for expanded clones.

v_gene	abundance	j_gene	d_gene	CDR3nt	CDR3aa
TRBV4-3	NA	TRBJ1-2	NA	TGCGCCAGCAGCCAAGAGGGGATCCATGGCTACACCTTC	CASSQEGIHGYTF
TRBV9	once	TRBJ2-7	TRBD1	TGTGCCAGCAGCGCATACGACAGGGGTTTCTACGAGCAGTACTTC	CASSAYDRGFYEQYF
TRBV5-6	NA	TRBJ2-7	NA	TGTGCCAGCAGCCGCCGGGACTACGAGCAGTACTTC	CASSRRDYEQYF
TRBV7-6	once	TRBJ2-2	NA	TGTGCCAGCAGCCAAAGCGCGGGGGCGGACACCGGGGAGCTGTTTTTT	CASSQSAGADTGELFF
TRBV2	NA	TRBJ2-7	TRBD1	TGTGCCAGCAGGGACAGGACCCCCTACGAGCAGTACTTC	CASRDRTPYEQYF
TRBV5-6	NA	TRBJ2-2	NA	TGTGCCAGCAGCTTAAGAGGGGGAACCGGGGAGCTGTTTTTT	CASSLRGGTGELFF
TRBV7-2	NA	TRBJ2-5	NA	TGTGCCAGCAGCTTATATCGACGGGTCGAGGAGACCCAGTACTTC	CASSLYRRVEETQYF
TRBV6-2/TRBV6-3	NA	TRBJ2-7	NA	TGTGCCAGCAGTTGGGATTCCTACGAGCAGTACTTC	CASSWDSYEQYF
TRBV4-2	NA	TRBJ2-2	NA	TGTGCCAGCCAGACCCTTGGCCTTGGCACCGGGGAGCTGTTTTTT	CASQTLGLGTGELFF
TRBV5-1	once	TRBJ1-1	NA	TGCGCCAGCATAGGGGACACTGAAGCTTTCTTT	CASIGDTEAFF
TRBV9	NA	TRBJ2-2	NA	TGTGCCAGCAGCGTAGAGGGAATGGGCACCGGGGAGCTGTTTTTT	CASSVEGMGTGELFF
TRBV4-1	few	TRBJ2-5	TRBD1	TGCGCCAGCAGCTGGACAGGGGGCCTGGGAGGGGAGACCCAGTACTTC	CASSWTGGLGGETQYF
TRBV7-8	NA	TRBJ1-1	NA	TGTGCCAGCAGCTTAAGGAGTACTCAGAACACTGAAGCTTTCTTT	CASSLRSTQNTEAFF
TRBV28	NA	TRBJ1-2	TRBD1	TGTGCCAGCAGTTTTCAGGGGGCGCCCTATGGCTACACCTTC	CASSFQGAPYGYTF
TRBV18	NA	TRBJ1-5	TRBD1	TGTGCCAGCTCACCAACCGCGAGACAGGGCGTTAGCAATCAGCCCCAGCATTTT	CASSPTARQGVSNQPQHF
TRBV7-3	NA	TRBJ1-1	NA	TGTGCCAGCAGCTTACTATCCCAGACAGAAGCTTTCTTT	CASSLLSQTEAFF
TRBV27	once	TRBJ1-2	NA	TGTGCCAGCGGGGCCCGTATCGACAGCAATGGCTACACCTTC	CASGARIDSNGYTF
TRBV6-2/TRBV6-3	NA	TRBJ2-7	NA	TGTGCCAGCGGCCCGTCCCGGAGGGGCGAGCAGTACTTC	CASGPSRRGEQYF
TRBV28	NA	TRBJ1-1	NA	TGTGCCAGCGAGGGGGGGTTGGGGACTGAAGCTTTCTTT	CASEGGLGTEAFF
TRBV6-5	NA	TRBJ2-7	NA	TGTGCCAGCAGGACCTACGAGCAGTACTTC	CASRTYEQYF
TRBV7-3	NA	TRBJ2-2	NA	TGTGCCAGCAGCTCAACCCGCAGGACCGGGGAGCTGTTTTTT	CASSSTRRTGELFF
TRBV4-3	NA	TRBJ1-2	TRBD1	TGCGCCAGCAGCCCCGGGACAGGGACCTTCTATGGCTACACCTTC	CASSPGTGTFYGYTF
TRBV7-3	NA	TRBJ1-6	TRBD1	TGTGCCAGCAGCTTAGGAGGACAGGGGGCCAGGGCCTATAATTCACCCCTCCACTTT	CASSLGGQGARAYNSPLHF
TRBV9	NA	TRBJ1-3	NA	TGTGCCAGCAGCGTAGGAGGGGGGACTGGAAACACCATATATTTT	CASSVGGGTGNTIYF
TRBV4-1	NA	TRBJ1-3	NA	TGCGCCAGCAGCCAAGAGGGTCGAAACTCTGGAAACACCATATATTTT	CASSQEGRNSGNTIYF
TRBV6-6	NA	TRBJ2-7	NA	TGTGCCAGCCGCCAAAACAGGGAGGGCGCCTACGAGCAGTACTTC	CASRQNREGAYEQYF
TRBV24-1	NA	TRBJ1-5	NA	TGTGCCACCGAGGAGTTCTTAGTTGGGGAAAGAAGGGGATATTATCAGCCCCAGCATTTT	CATEEFLVGERRGYYQPQHF
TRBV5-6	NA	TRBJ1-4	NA	TGTGCCAGCAGCGGAGGCCGGGAGATCCTTGCAACTAATGAAAAACTGTTTTTT	CASSGGREILATNEKLFF
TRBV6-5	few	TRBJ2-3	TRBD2	TGTGCCACCGCAGCGGGAGATACCGATACGCAGTATTTT	CATAAGDTDTQYF
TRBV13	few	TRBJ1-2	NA	TGTGCCAGCAGCTTAGTGGGGGCGGAGGGCTACACCTTC	CASSLVGAEGYTF
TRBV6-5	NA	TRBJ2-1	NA	TGTGCCATTCAAAGGGTTTCCTACAATGAGCAGTTCTTC	CAIQRVSYNEQFF
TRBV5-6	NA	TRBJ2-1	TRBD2	TGTGCCAGCAGCCTGGGGACTAGCGGGGATGAGCAGTTCTTC	CASSLGTSGDEQFF
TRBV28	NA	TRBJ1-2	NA	TGTGCCAGCAGTTTCCGACAGATTGGCTACACCTTC	CASSFRQIGYTF
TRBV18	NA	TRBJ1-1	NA	TGTGCCAGCTCTCCCACTAGTGGGGGCGGCACTGAAGCTTTCTTT	CASSPTSGGGTEAFF
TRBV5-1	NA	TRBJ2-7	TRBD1	TGCGCCAGCAGCCAACGGACAGGGGGCGAGCAGTACTTC	CASSQRTGGEQYF
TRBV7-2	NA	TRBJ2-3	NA	TGTGCCAGCAGCCCCAGCGCCGGTATGGGAACGGATACGCAGTATTTT	CASSPSAGMGTDTQYF
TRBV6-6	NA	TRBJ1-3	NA	TGTGCCAGCAGTTACTCGGTCAGAGGAAACACCATATATTTT	CASSYSVRGNTIYF
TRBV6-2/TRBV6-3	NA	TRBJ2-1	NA	TGTGCCAGCAGTTATCTGATCGGGGGTGGGTTACGGGATGAGCAGTTCTTC	CASSYLIGGGLRDEQFF
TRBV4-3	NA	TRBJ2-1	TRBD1	TGCGCCAGCAGCCAGCTCGGGACAGGGGTCTACAATGAGCAGTTCTTC	CASSQLGTGVYNEQFF
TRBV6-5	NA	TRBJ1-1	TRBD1	TGTGCCAGCAGCAGGGGGCGGGACACTGAAGCTTTCTTT	CASSRGRDTEAFF
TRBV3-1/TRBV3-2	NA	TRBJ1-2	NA	TGTGCCAGCAGCCTGCGGGCCTCCGTTTATGGCTACACCTTC	CASSLRASVYGYTF
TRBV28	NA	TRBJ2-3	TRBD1	TGTGCCAGCAGTGGACAGGGGGCAGGGGAAGATACGCAGTATTTT	CASSGQGAGEDTQYF
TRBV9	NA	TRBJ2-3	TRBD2	TGTGCCAGCAGCCGGCTAGCGGGGGATGGAACAGATACGCAGTATTTT	CASSRLAGDGTDTQYF
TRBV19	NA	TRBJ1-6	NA	TGTGCCAGTAGTACTCCGCCTTCACCCCTCCACTTT	CASSTPPSPLHF
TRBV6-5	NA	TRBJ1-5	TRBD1	TGTGCCAGCAGTAGAGCACAGGGGCGAGGACAGCCCCAGCATTTT	CASSRAQGRGQPQHF
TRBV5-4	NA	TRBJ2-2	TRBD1	TGTGCCAGCAGCGGACGGACAGGGGGCGGCACCGGGGAGCTGTTTTTT	CASSGRTGGGTGELFF
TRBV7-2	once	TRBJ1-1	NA	TGTGCCAGCACCAGCGGGGCGAGGACTGAAGCTTTCTTT	CASTSGARTEAFF
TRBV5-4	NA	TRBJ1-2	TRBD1	TGTGCCAGCGAGCCTGGGGACAGCAGCTATGGCTACACCTTC	CASEPGDSSYGYTF
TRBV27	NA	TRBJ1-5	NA	TGTGCCAGCAGTGGGCCGGGAGCGGGCAATCAGCCCCAGCATTTT	CASSGPGAGNQPQHF
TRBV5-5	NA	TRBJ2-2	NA	TGTGCCAGCAGCTTGAGTATTGGGGGGAACACCGGGGAGCTGTTTTTT	CASSLSIGGNTGELFF
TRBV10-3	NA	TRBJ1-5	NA	TGTGCCATCAGTGAGTCTCTGGGCACTAATCAGCCCCAGCATTTT	CAISESLGTNQPQHF
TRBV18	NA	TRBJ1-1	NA	TGTGCCAGCTCGCAGAACATGAACACTGAAGCTTTCTTT	CASSQNMNTEAFF
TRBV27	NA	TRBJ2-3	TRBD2	TGTGCCAGCAGGACAGCATCGACGACTAGCGGATACACAGATACGCAGTATTTT	CASRTASTTSGYTDTQYF
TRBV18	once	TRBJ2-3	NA	TGTGCCAGCTCACCACCTCTCGCGGGGACGGGCACAGATACGCAGTATTTT	CASSPPLAGTGTDTQYF
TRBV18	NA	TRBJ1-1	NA	TGTGCCAGCTCACGCGGACACCTTGAAGCTTTCTTT	CASSRGHLEAFF
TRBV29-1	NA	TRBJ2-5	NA	TGCAGCGTTGCAATGTGGGGGGCCGGAGAGACCCAGTACTTC	CSVAMWGAGETQYF
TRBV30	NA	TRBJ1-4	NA	TGTGCCTGGAGTGCCTCGGGCTCGGGGGGGGAAAAACTGTTTTTT	CAWSASGSGGEKLFF
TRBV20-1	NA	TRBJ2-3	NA	TGCAGTGCGCTTAGCACAGATACGCAGTATTTT	CSALSTDTQYF
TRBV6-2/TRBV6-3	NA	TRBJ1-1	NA	TGTGCCAGCAGTACCGCCGGTGGAGGGGTTGGAGCTTTCTTT	CASSTAGGGVGAFF